Presented here are 23 T cell receptor beta chains from one specimen sequenced in a study of control samples from healthy donors and cancer patients (dated by TCRdb to the early 2020s). Libraries came from the immunoSEQ multiplex PCR assay. The table comes from immuneACCESS by way of TCRdb, which keeps in-frame sequences with V and J called. Part of the clones is missing from these tables; in studies checked, under half for an unresolved V gene and the rest for unknown reasons. The sample table lists tens of thousands of clones, 84% of them with a count of one. About 15% of the sample is held by the ten biggest clonotypes. The source material was blood. The receptors derive from a man in his fifties in good health.

This rearrangement joins TRBV4-2 to TRBJ1-1, with 7 bases lining up with TRBD1. J was trimmed by 1 base and V by 7 bases; bases with no gene match: 3. Germline CDR1 LGHNA, CDR2 YNFKEQ. The CDR3 is 13 residues long. The CDR3 spells CASKGQPNTEAFF. CDR3 nucleotide sequence: TGTGCCAGCAAGGGACAGCCGAACACTGAAGCTTTCTTT.

The rearrangement joins TRBV19 to TRBJ2-2; D is perhaps TRBD1 (5 bases). Trimming removed 7 bases from V and 5 bases from J, with 11 bases in between. CDR1 and CDR2 from the germline V gene are LNHDA and SQIVND (reference sequence). The CDR3 covers 13 residues. This CDR3 reads CASKDMWTGELFF. The CDR3 DNA reads TGTGCCAGTAAGGACATGTGGACCGGGGAGCTGTTTTTT.

The chain carries TRBV7-9 and TRBJ1-3; D call uncertain. Germline V gives CDR1 SEHNR, CDR2 FQNEAQ (reference sequence). The CDR3 is 13 amino acids. V shed 11 bases and J shed 0 bases, with 11 bases lying between them. CDR3: CAGSGVSGNTIYF. The CDR3 DNA reads TGTGCCGGAAGCGGGGTCTCTGGAAACACCATATATTTT.

The chain combines TRBV5-6 with TRBJ2-7; D ambiguous. Germline CDR1 and CDR2: SGHDT and YYEEEE. This CDR3 has 13 amino acids. V lost 2 bases to trimming and J lost 0 bases, with 6 bases between them. DNA of the CDR3: TGTGCCAGCAGCTTTTTAAACTCCTACGAGCAGTACTTC. Residues: CASSFLNSYEQYF.

CDR3 loop: CASSLTTSGRFLGNEQFF. For the CDR3, the DNA is TGCGCCAGCAGCTTGACCACTAGCGGGAGATTCTTGGGCAATGAGCAGTTCTTC. The genes are TRBV5-1 and TRBJ2-1, with 11 nucleotides matching TRBD2. Germline assignment: CDR1 SGHRS and CDR2 YFSETQ. V was pared by 1 base and J by 6 bases, with 12 bases of the junction left unmatched. The CDR3 spans 18 residues.

This chain links TRBV3-1 (or the pseudogene TRBV3-2) with TRBJ2-7; no reliable D call. V gave up 4 bases and J gave up 3 bases, with 16 bases separating them. The CDR3 loop spans 15 amino acids. Germline V gene sequence: CDR1 LGHDT, CDR2 YNNKEL (reference sequence). The CDR3 here is CASSLKSASYYEQYF. The CDR3 DNA follows: TGTGCCAGCAGCCTCAAAAGCGCGTCTTACTACGAGCAGTACTTC.

The rearrangement joins TRBV5-1 to TRBJ2-1; unclear D gene. Trimming took off 0 bases at V and 9 bases at J, with 4 bases between the two ends. This CDR3 comprises 11 residues. The V gene's germline CDR1 is SGHRS and CDR2 YFSETQ. CDR3 sequence: CASSLEVEQFF. The CDR3, as DNA: TGCGCCAGCAGCTTGGAGGTTGAGCAGTTCTTC.

In its sample, this clone was seen once. The chain is built from TRBV12-3 or TRBV12-4 and TRBJ1-2; a weak D match, TRBD1 (6 bases). This CDR3 comprises 12 residues. The V and J ends lost 6 bases and 7 bases respectively, with 12 bases between them. DNA of the CDR3: TGTGCCAGCAGCGTACAGGGTAGTGGCTACACCTTC. Protein sequence: CASSVQGSGYTF.

The gene calls are TRBV5-1 and TRBJ1-6; D is unresolved. Trimming took 1 base from V and 5 from J, leaving 7 bases between them. This CDR3 spans 14 amino acids. The V gene's germline CDR1 is SGHRS and CDR2 YFSETQ. The CDR3 DNA sequence: TGCGCCAGCAGCTTGCAAAGCAATAATTCACCCCTCCACTTT. The encoded protein is CASSLQSNNSPLHF.

The chain employs TRBV9 and TRBJ1-6, with 9 bases aligning to TRBD1. Germline values: CDR1 SGDLS, CDR2 YYNGEE. The CDR3 runs 15 residues. V dropped 4 bases and J dropped 7; count of bases not matched to a gene: 6. In nucleotides, the CDR3 is TGTGCCAGCAGCTCTAGGACAGGGGAGAATTCACCCCTCCACTTT. This codes for CASSSRTGENSPLHF.

The chain employs TRBV5-1 and TRBJ1-2; TRBD1 agrees at 8 bases. Germline V lookup: CDR1 SGHRS, CDR2 YFSETQ. The CDR3 loop spans 14 amino acids. Unmatched junction bases numbered 7, after V lost 4 bases and J lost 5 bases. The chain's CDR3 is CASSPGQAQYGYTF. In nucleotides, the CDR3 is TGCGCCAGCAGCCCGGGACAGGCTCAATATGGCTACACCTTC.

This clone showed up just once. This sequence joins TRBV11-2 and TRBJ2-7, with D perhaps TRBD2 (7 bases). Germline CDR1 reads SGHAT; CDR2 reads FQNNGV. This CDR3 has 14 amino acids. Trimming stripped 1 base from V and 6 bases from J, with 13 bases between. The CDR3 DNA follows: TGTGCCAGCAGCTTAGTGGGGGGGGCGGCCGAGCAGTACTTC. Amino acid sequence: CASSLVGGAAEQYF. Looking up the rest from reference TRBV11-2 and TRBJ2-7 gives the full variable domain: EAGVAQSPRYKIIEKRQSVAFWCNPISGHATLYWYQQILGQGPKLLIQFQNNGVVDDSQLPKDRFSAERLKGVDSTLKIQPAKLEDSAVYLCASSLVGGAAEQYFGPGTRLTVT.

V usage is TRBV6-6 and J usage is TRBJ1-2; D is perhaps TRBD1 (6 bases). Trimming cost V 6 bases and J 4 bases, with 18 bases left between them. From germline, CDR1 is MNHNY and CDR2 SVGAGI (reference sequence). This CDR3 has 15 amino acids. The CDR3 is CASSPPTGYLYGYTF. CDR3 bases: TGTGCCAGCAGCCCCCCGACAGGATACCTCTATGGCTACACCTTC.

This chain uses TRBV7-9 with TRBJ1-2; 12 bases line up with TRBD1. The J segment lost 8 bases and the V segment lost 10 bases, leaving 11 bases of the junction unmatched. CDR1 and CDR2 (germline): SEHNR, FQNEAQ (reference sequence). CDR3 size: 14 residues. CDR3 residues: CAILHRDRGRGYTF. The CDR3 DNA reads TGTGCCATTCTTCACCGGGACAGGGGGCGAGGCTACACCTTC.

The chain combines TRBV27 with TRBJ1-5, with D maybe TRBD1 (6 bases). CDR1 MNHEY and CDR2 SMNVEV come from the germline V gene (reference sequence). The CDR3 covers 14 residues. The ends were cut back, 3 bases at V and 3 bases at J, with 9 bases in the middle. CDR3 sequence reads: CASSFRGDNQPQHF. CDR3 nucleotides: TGTGCCAGCAGTTTCAGGGGCGACAATCAGCCCCAGCATTTT.

The chain has TRBV10-3 and TRBJ2-1; TRBD2 agrees at 13 bases. Losses at the gene ends were 4 bases for V and 4 bases for J; bases not matched to a gene: 13. CDR1 and CDR2 (germline): ENHRY, SYGVKD. The length of the CDR3 is 19 residues. The CDR3 is CAISGPGLAGLGAYNEQFF. Written as DNA, the CDR3 is TGTGCCATCAGTGGTCCGGGACTAGCGGGACTCGGCGCTTACAATGAGCAGTTCTTC.

The chain couples TRBV28 to TRBJ2-7; no clear D gene. This CDR3 comprises 15 residues. Trimming took 6 bases from V and 5 from J, leaving 20 bases between them. CDR1 is MDHEN and CDR2 is SYDVKM in the germline V gene. The CDR3 region is CASSGPSIARNEQYF. The CDR3 nucleotides read TGTGCCAGCAGCGGGCCATCGATTGCCCGGAACGAGCAGTACTTC.

The V gene is TRBV28, the J gene TRBJ1-6; TRBD1 is a possible D gene (6 bases). The CDR3 spans 16 residues. Trimming took 5 bases from V and 9 from J, leaving 20 bases between them. CDR1 and CDR2 (germline): MDHEN, SYDVKM. For the CDR3, the DNA is TGTGCCAGCAGTCGAATGGGGGCGATTGTAGTTTCACCCCTCCACTTT. Its protein product is CASSRMGAIVVSPLHF.

This clone was counted only a few times. The chain combines TRBV2 with TRBJ2-3, with 11 bases fitting TRBD2. The J segment lost 2 bases and the V segment lost 6 bases, leaving 10 bases of the junction unmatched. Per germline, CDR1 SNHLY and CDR2 FYNNEI. The CDR3 contains 17 residues. The chain's CDR3 is CASREGSSGRATDTQYF. As DNA, the CDR3 is TGTGCCAGCAGGGAGGGGAGTAGCGGGAGGGCCACAGATACGCAGTATTTT.

The CDR3 DNA sequence: TGTGCCAGCAGCCAAGGGGGACAGGGCGAGGATCAGCCCCAGCATTTT. Its translation: CASSQGGQGEDQPQHF. The chain couples TRBV3-1 (or the pseudogene TRBV3-2) to TRBJ1-5, with TRBD1 matching 9 bases. V gave up 1 base and J gave up 5 bases; unmatched junction bases: 6. The CDR3 length is 16 residues. Germline values: CDR1 LGHDT, CDR2 YNNKEL (reference sequence).

Only a few counts were recorded for this clone. The DNA for the CDR3 is TGTGCCAGCAGCTTCGTCTGGCGGGGTCGTGGACAAGAGACCCAGTACTTC. Translation gives CASSFVWRGRGQETQYF. The rearrangement joins TRBV4-2 to TRBJ2-5, with a tentative D call TRBD2 (6 bases). Looked up from germline, CDR1 is LGHNA and CDR2 is YNFKEQ. This CDR3 is 17 amino acids long. Trimming took off 5 bases at V and 2 bases at J, with 21 bases between the two ends.

This clone was counted only a few times. This chain joins TRBV7-9 and TRBJ2-5; possibly TRBD1 for D (6 bases). This CDR3 spans 16 amino acids. Germline-derived CDR1 and CDR2 are SEHNR and FQNEAQ (reference sequence). V gave up 5 bases and J gave up 2 bases, with 18 bases separating them. CDR3 protein: CASSPPLRTAQETQYF. The CDR3 DNA reads TGTGCCAGCAGCCCTCCCCTCCGGACAGCACAAGAGACCCAGTACTTC.

The CDR3: CAISESINPSREQYF. The DNA of the CDR3 is TGTGCCATCAGTGAGTCGATCAACCCTTCACGAGAGCAGTACTTC. V usage is TRBV10-3 and J usage is TRBJ2-7; D gene uncertain. Germline-derived CDR1 and CDR2 are ENHRY and SYGVKD. Trimming cost V 0 bases and J 7 bases, with 16 bases left between them. The CDR3 is made up of 15 amino acids.